This T cell receptor (beta chain) was obtained from a study of blood T cells in healthy people across ages. Overall study: There was about one barcoded beta molecule captured by template switching per two T cells.

The ends were cut back, 4 bases at V and 2 bases at J, with 18 bases in the middle. The length of the CDR3 is 17 residues. Together with a sample-barcoded 5' primer, a J-beta primer mix was included in a second PCR lasting about 7 to 11 cycles. The authors tagged each cDNA molecule using a template-switch adaptor with 12 random nucleotides. Using its own MiXCR run on the 5' RACE reads, TCRdb lists one record per CDR3 protein. The sample shows 600,000 to 850,000 distinct CDR3 sequences, roughly 25% of them seen only once. This sample also appeared in a second study, on T cells of mothers and their children.

Sequenced sample: blood. This chain joins TRBV12-3 or TRBV12-4 and TRBJ2-1; D is ambiguous. This clonotype originated in a boy aged 5-17 years in good health. CDR3 sequence: CASSSNPGQMTYNEQFF. The CDR3 nucleotides are TGTGCCAGCAGTTCAAACCCGGGTCAGATGACCTACAATGAGCAGTTCTTC.